One and the same sample provided the 27 T cell receptor beta chains below, sequenced in a study of tumor-infiltrating lymphocytes in primary liver carcinoma. From 450 to 550 ng total RNA, TCR beta cDNA was generated with a primer in the constant region. Sequencing libraries for TCR beta derived from three nested multiplex PCR rounds that used slightly modified ARM-PCR. Each of the first two PCR rounds ran approximately 10 cycles with TRBV1-TRBV30 forward and C-beta reverse primers. TCRdb re-derived calls from the multiplex PCR reads in MiXCR, one entry per CDR3 protein. The sample has approximately 330,000 distinct CDR3 sequences; about 65% are singletons. Germline DNA was also extracted, and blood RNA was taken from unsorted whole blood. Sequenced material: peripheral blood. These receptors all come from a man aged 35 to 55 with primary liver carcinoma and hepatitis B virus infection.

Many counts were recorded for this clonotype. Its ends do not fully match the called genes, so a read error is possible. The chain joins TRBV5-1 to TRBJ1-1, with D perhaps matching TRBD1 (6 bases). Germline CDR1 SGHRS, CDR2 YFSETQ. CDR3 length: 13 residues. This CDR3 reads CASSLAQGTEAFF. CDR3 nucleotide sequence: TGTGCCAGCAGCTTAGCCCAGGGGACTGAAGCTTTCTTT.

The chain combines TRBV2 with TRBJ2-7, with TRBD2 matching 7 bases. After removal of 0 bases from V and 5 bases from J, the junction contained 10 bases not matched to a gene. The length of the CDR3 is 16 residues. Germline-derived CDR1 and CDR2 are SNHLY and FYNNEI. CDR3 DNA sequence: TGTGCCAGCAGTGAAGCCCCAGCGGGATCCCGCCACGAGCAGTACTTC. It encodes CASSEAPAGSRHEQYF.

This clonotype was counted a few times. The chain joins TRBV25-1 to TRBJ1-4; a weak D match, TRBD1 (6 bases). The CDR3 length is 14 residues. V was pared by 1 base and J by 10 bases, with 13 bases between. Germline assignment: CDR1 MGHDK and CDR2 SYGVNS. DNA for the CDR3: TGTGCCAGCAGTGAATCCCACAGGGAGGGAAAACTGTTTTTT. Its protein is CASSESHREGKLFF.

V usage is TRBV29-1 and J usage is TRBJ2-3, with TRBD2 matching over 7 bases. Germline-derived CDR1 and CDR2 are SQVTM and ANQGSEA. J gave up 2 bases and V 3 bases, and 8 bases lay outside the gene matches. The CDR3 has 15 amino acids. The CDR3 region has the DNA TGCAGCGTTGATCTGTCCGGGAGGTACACAGATACGCAGTATTTT. This sequence encodes CSVDLSGRYTDTQYF.

This clonotype was found many times. The CDR3 sequence is CASSSNVLPRNEQYF. As DNA, the CDR3 is TGTGCCAGCAGCTCCAACGTTCTCCCGAGGAACGAGCAGTACTTC. V and J are TRBV11-2 and TRBJ2-7, with D unclear. From germline, CDR1 is SGHAT and CDR2 FQNNGV. With 4 bases removed from V and 5 bases from J, the gap between germline ends came to 18 bases. The CDR3 sequence is 15 residues long.

Ten or more counts support this clonotype. The chain carries TRBV6-5 and TRBJ2-3; D gene uncertain. The CDR3 totals 14 residues. V gave up 4 bases and J gave up 1 base, with 9 bases separating them. Germline V CDR1 and CDR2: MNHEY, SVGAGI. For the CDR3, the DNA is TGTGCCAGCAGTTTGACACCGCGCACAGATACGCAGTATTTT. It encodes CASSLTPRTDTQYF.

Worth noting for this clonotype: A single base separates this from a much larger clone, so it may be a read error. V is TRBV10-3 and J is TRBJ1-5, with unresolved D. The germline V gene has CDR1 ENHRY and CDR2 SYGVKD. This CDR3 comprises 13 residues. Trimming took off 10 bases at V and 5 bases at J, with 15 bases between the two ends. CDR3 residues: CATRQWEDQPQHF. The CDR3 region has the DNA TGTGCCACCAGGCAGTGGGAAGATCAGCCCCAGCATTTT.

In this sample, this clonotype turned up many times. The chain has TRBV11-3 and TRBJ2-3; the D gene is possibly TRBD2 (5 bases). This CDR3 region has 15 residues. Germline CDR1 SGHNT, CDR2 YENEEA. V was shortened by 5 bases and J by 0 bases, with 12 bases between the two germline ends. CDR3 DNA: TGTGCCAGCAGCGGGAGCGGCGGGAGCACAGATACGCAGTATTTT. Translation: CASSGSGGSTDTQYF.

Points on this clonotype: Mismatch with germline at one junction end may stem from a read error. CDR3 nucleotide sequence: TGTGCCTGCAGTTACTCAAGGACACACGAGCAGTACTTC. Protein: CACSYSRTHEQYF. The rearrangement uses TRBV6-5 and TRBJ2-7; D possibly corresponds to TRBD1 (5 bases). This CDR3 contains 13 residues. The germline CDR1 and CDR2 sequences are MNHEY and SVGAGI.

At least ten counts were recorded for this clonotype. The V gene is TRBV4-1, the J gene TRBJ2-1; tentative D call: TRBD2 (6 bases). V lost 0 bases and J lost 6, with 21 bases in between. CDR1 and CDR2 from the germline V gene are MGHRA and YSYEKL. The CDR3 runs to 18 residues. CDR3 in DNA: TGCGCCAGCAGCCAAGATTTCTCAGCGGGTACTAGTCCCAATGAGCAGTTCTTC. Translating it yields CASSQDFSAGTSPNEQFF.

Worth noting for this clonotype: One end of the junction does not line up with germline, which may come from a read error. The chain uses TRBV11-3 and TRBJ2-1; D is undetermined. Per the germline V gene, CDR1 is SGHNT and CDR2 is YENEEA. The CDR3 contains 12 residues. DNA for the CDR3: TGTGCCAGCAGCTTAGACCGCAATGAGAAGTTATTC. This encodes CASSLDRNEKLF.

This chain uses TRBV6-6 with TRBJ2-5, with 9 bases lining up with TRBD2. The CDR3 is made up of 14 amino acids. Per the germline V gene, CDR1 is MNHNY and CDR2 is SVGAGI (reference sequence). DNA for the CDR3: TGTGTCAACAGTTTTAGCGGGAGTGAAGAGACCCAGTACTTC. Translated, it gives CVNSFSGSEETQYF.

The CDR3 sequence is CASSRGFSSYNEQFF. As DNA, the CDR3 is TGTGCCAGCAGCCGCGGCTTCAGCTCCTACAATGAGCAGTTCTTC. The chain couples TRBV5-4 to TRBJ2-1; no reliable D call. V was clipped by 4 bases and J by 0 bases, with 11 bases between them. This CDR3 is built from 15 residues. Germline assignment: CDR1 SGHNT and CDR2 YYREEE (reference sequence).

This clonotype was seen a few times. CDR3 protein: CASSHTRASYNEQFF. For the CDR3, the DNA is TGTGCCAGCAGCCATACACGGGCCTCCTACAATGAGCAGTTCTTC. The V and J genes are TRBV11-3 and TRBJ2-1; D is unclear. This CDR3 has 15 residues. CDR1 and CDR2 from the germline V gene are SGHNT and YENEEA. Trimming stripped 5 bases from V and 0 bases from J, with 11 bases between.

In regard to this clonotype: An end of the junction differs from the germline gene, which may be a read error. The chain has TRBV13 and TRBJ2-7, with 10 bases lining up with TRBD1. Germline lookup yields CDR1 PRHDT and CDR2 FYEKMQ (reference sequence). This CDR3 comprises 16 residues. DNA for the CDR3: TGTACCAGCAGACAAGGGACAGGGGTTCGTCCCTACGAGCAGTACTTC. It translates to CTSRQGTGVRPYEQYF.

CDR3 residues: CASSYSTPGGRSGANVLTF. In DNA form, the CDR3 reads TGTGCCAGCAGTTACTCGACGCCGGGAGGACGCTCTGGGGCCAACGTCCTGACTTTC. The chain combines TRBV6-5 with TRBJ2-6, with 7 bases matching TRBD2. Per the germline V gene, CDR1 is MNHEY and CDR2 is SVGAGI. The CDR3 is 19 amino acids. Trimming removed 0 bases from V and 0 bases from J; junction bases left unmatched: 8.

The chain is built from TRBV5-1 and TRBJ1-5; D is uncertain. The V gene lost 7 bases and the J gene lost 7 bases, with 15 bases spanning the gap. CDR3 length: 13 amino acids. The V gene's germline CDR1 is SGHRS and CDR2 YFSETQ. DNA for the CDR3: TGCGCCAGCGCGGCGAACGGGGAACAGCCCCAGCATTTT. Translation: CASAANGEQPQHF. Complete variable domain (other parts from reference TRBV5-1 and TRBJ1-5): KAGVTQTPRYLIKTRGQQVTLSCSPISGHRSVSWYQQTPGQGLQFLFEYFSETQRNKGNFPGRFSGRQFSNSRSEMNVSTLELGDSALYLCASAANGEQPQHFGDGTRLSIL.

This clonotype was counted ten times or more. This chain joins TRBV7-9 and TRBJ1-2; 9 bases fit TRBD1. V shed 4 bases and J 4 bases; nucleotides not matched to a gene: 7. CDR3 length: 15 residues. Germline CDR1 reads SEHNR; CDR2 reads FQNEAQ (reference sequence). CDR3 coding DNA: TGTGCCAGCAGCTCAACCGGGACAGGGAGCTATGGCTACACCTTC. As protein: CASSSTGTGSYGYTF.

This clonotype was seen repeatedly, ten times or more. The chain employs TRBV4-1 and TRBJ2-1, with TRBD2 matching over 9 bases. The ends lost 0 bases at V and 1 base at J; junction bases unmatched: 4. The germline CDR1 and CDR2 sequences are MGHRA and YSYEKL. The CDR3 totals 17 residues. The DNA of the CDR3 is TGCGCCAGCAGCCAAGATAGGCTAGCGGGATCCTACAATGAGCAGTTCTTC. Protein product: CASSQDRLAGSYNEQFF.

This clonotype was detected only once. The conserved phenylalanine or tryptophan normally closing the CDR3 is absent here, so this likely arose from a read error. The chain combines TRBV11-2 with TRBJ2-3, with 9 bases that match TRBD1. The CDR3 spans 15 residues. Germline CDR1 SGHAT, CDR2 FQNNGV. With V trimmed by 2 bases and J by 3 bases, 3 bases remained unmatched. CDR3 protein: CASSLRGTGTDTQYS. CDR3 in DNA: TGTGCCAGCAGCTTAAGAGGGACAGGGACAGATACGCAGTATTCT.

This clonotype was detected ten times or more. The chain recombines TRBV4-1 with TRBJ2-6; D not certain. The CDR3 consists of 19 residues. Germline CDR1 reads MGHRA; CDR2 reads YSYEKL. Trimming cost V 1 base and J 0 bases, with 16 bases left between them. This CDR3 reads CASSQVPLGQSSGANVLTF. In nucleotides, the CDR3 is TGCGCCAGCAGCCAAGTTCCGCTGGGCCAGTCCTCTGGGGCCAACGTCCTGACTTTC.

This clonotype was recorded only once. The germline gene is not matched at one end of the junction; a read error may be the cause. CDR3 sequence (DNA): TGTGCCAACAGCTTAGAGGCGGCCTACGAGCAGTACTTC. It encodes CANSLEAAYEQYF. The chain combines TRBV11-2 with TRBJ2-7; D call uncertain. The V gene's germline CDR1 is SGHAT and CDR2 FQNNGV. The CDR3 sequence is 13 residues long.

This clonotype was counted only a few times. The V and J genes are TRBV5-5 and TRBJ1-6, with D unresolved. Trimming took 4 bases from V and 9 from J, leaving 14 bases between them. Germline V gene lookup returns CDR1 SGHKS and CDR2 YYEKEE (reference sequence). The CDR3 extends over 14 amino acids. As DNA, the CDR3 is TGTGCCAGCAGCATCAGCCCCGGGAGTTCACCCCTCCACTTT. Translated, it gives CASSISPGSSPLHF.

Turning to this clonotype: Because the CDR3 is missing its conserved closing phenylalanine or tryptophan, this is likely a read error. It is unclear where the CDR3 begins or ends on the DNA, so no DNA is shown, and the CDR3 is as TCRdb lists it. The genes are TRBV11-1 and TRBJ2-1; TRBD2, as called in the table, went unchecked against the DNA. CDR1 is SGHAT, CDR2 FQDESV, per germline (reference sequence). From its first to its last residue, the CDR3 has 14 amino acids. The CDR3 spells CASSSREDHYELFS.

The chain employs TRBV7-9 and TRBJ1-1, with D unclear. Trimming cost V 9 bases and J 1 base, with 24 bases left between them. Germline lookup yields CDR1 SEHNR and CDR2 FQNEAQ (reference sequence). This CDR3 is built from 17 residues. Here the CDR3 DNA reads TGTGCCAGTAGCCCCGCCTACGGGGATAGGGAGAACACTGAAGCTTTCTTT. It yields the protein CASSPAYGDRENTEAFF.

The V gene is TRBV7-8, the J gene TRBJ1-6; D uncertain. Germline V gene lookup returns CDR1 SGHVS and CDR2 FQNEAQ. Between the trimmed V and J ends, which lost 0 bases and 10 bases, there was a span of 7 bases. This CDR3 region has 13 residues. In DNA form, the CDR3 reads TGTGCCAGCAGCTTAGCAGCCGACTCACCCCTCCACTTT. It is translated as CASSLAADSPLHF.

The count of this clonotype is one. This sequence joins TRBV18 and TRBJ1-6; 7 bases are shared with TRBD1. From germline, CDR1 is KGHSH and CDR2 LQKENI. V trimming: 3 bases; J trimming: 13 bases; junction bases outside the gene matches: 6. There are 13 residues in the CDR3. The CDR3 spells CASSPGTDPPLHF. In nucleotides, the CDR3 is TGTGCCAGCTCACCGGGGACAGATCCGCCCCTCCACTTT.